These 28 T cell receptor beta chains originate from one sample sequenced in a study of cytomegalovirus exposure and HLA in healthy donors. PCR involved 60 Vbeta and 13 Jbeta primers. Clones were read by immunoSEQ multiplex PCR, and TCRdb kept only the in-frame ones, dropping some. The sample consists of around 140,000 clones, about 61% of them appearing once. The sequenced material came from PBMCs. These receptors were collected from a male donor in good health and CMV-seronegative.

This chain connects TRBV18 to TRBJ1-1, with 8 bases identical to TRBD1. The J segment lost 7 bases and the V segment lost 0 bases, leaving 16 bases of the junction unmatched. The germline gives CDR1 KGHSH, CDR2 LQKENI. The CDR3 has 18 amino acids. CDR3 sequence reads: CASSPPGPSRGQQREAFF. CDR3 nucleotide sequence: TGTGCCAGCTCACCACCAGGGCCCAGCAGGGGGCAGCAGCGTGAAGCTTTCTTT.

The chain recombines TRBV6-5 with TRBJ1-2; D uncertain. CDR1 and CDR2 (germline): MNHEY, SVGAGI. V lost 6 bases to trimming and J lost 4 bases, with 12 bases between them. The CDR3 covers 13 residues. The CDR3 loop is CASSPSRGYGYTF. The CDR3 DNA reads TGTGCCAGCAGCCCCTCTCGGGGCTATGGCTACACCTTC.

The J gene is TRBJ1-5, the V gene TRBV27; TRBD1 might be the D (5 bases). Deletions cut 9 bases from V and 0 bases from J, with 36 bases between. Looked up from germline, CDR1 is MNHEY and CDR2 is SMNVEV (reference sequence). CDR3 size: 22 residues. CDR3 sequence: CARGEVQASTEVGTYSNQPQHF. The CDR3 coding sequence is TGTGCCAGGGGGGAGGTACAGGCGAGCACCGAGGTTGGGACCTATAGCAATCAGCCCCAGCATTTT.

The V and J genes are TRBV6-6 and TRBJ1-4, with TRBD1 as a possible D gene (5 bases). V was pared by 2 bases and J by 3 bases, with 13 bases between. CDR1 and CDR2 (germline): MNHNY, SVGAGI (reference sequence). CDR3 length: 16 residues. CDR3 bases: TGTGCCAGCAGTTACCCCTCCGTAGGGGCTAATGAAAAACTGTTTTTT. As protein: CASSYPSVGANEKLFF.

The chain links TRBV5-6 to TRBJ2-3; TRBD2 might be the D (6 bases). Trimming shortened V by 0 bases and J by 1 base, and 9 bases separated the two germline ends. This CDR3 region has 15 residues. CDR1 and CDR2 from the germline V gene are SGHDT and YYEEEE. CDR3 sequence: CASSLVGGGTDTQYF. In nucleotides, the CDR3 is TGTGCCAGCAGCTTGGTTGGCGGGGGCACAGATACGCAGTATTTT.

This chain links TRBV6-1 with TRBJ2-1; 9 nucleotides match TRBD2. The CDR3 has 12 residues. From germline, CDR1 is MNHNS and CDR2 SASEGT. J gave up 9 bases and V 8 bases, and 5 bases lay outside the gene matches. The CDR3 spells CASGGRGGEQFF. CDR3 nucleotides: TGTGCCAGCGGAGGGCGGGGGGGTGAGCAGTTCTTC.

This clone was recorded a few times. V usage is TRBV7-8 and J usage is TRBJ1-1, with 8 positions matching TRBD1. Germline V gives CDR1 SGHVS, CDR2 FQNEAQ. The CDR3 consists of 14 residues. J was trimmed by 7 bases and V by 5 bases; bases with no gene match: 9. The CDR3 loop is CASSPPQGAGEAFF. CDR3 nucleotides: TGTGCCAGCAGCCCGCCTCAGGGGGCAGGTGAAGCTTTCTTT.

A word on this clone: One end of the junction varies from germline; a read error may be responsible. This chain uses TRBV30 with TRBJ1-5, with D unresolved. Germline assignment: CDR1 GTSNPN and CDR2 SVGIG (reference sequence). The CDR3 has 15 amino acids. The CDR3 bases are TGTGCCTGGAGTACCCAGAGTATTAGCAATCAGTCCCAGCATTTT. Its protein is CAWSTQSISNQSQHF.

The chain uses TRBV5-1 and TRBJ1-3; D is undetermined. From germline, CDR1 is SGHRS and CDR2 YFSETQ. The V and J ends lost 3 bases and 4 bases respectively, with 14 bases between them. This CDR3 spans 15 amino acids. The CDR3 here is CASSSSLTRGNTIYF. The CDR3 DNA reads as TGCGCCAGCAGCTCGTCTCTGACACGCGGAAACACCATATATTTT.

This clone was seen just once. V gene TRBV6-1 combines with J gene TRBJ1-2, with 7 bases identical to TRBD1. CDR1 is MNHNS, CDR2 SASEGT, per germline. J was trimmed by 5 bases and V by 5 bases; bases with no gene match: 8. The CDR3 totals 14 residues. CDR3 loop: CASSREQGRYGYTF. The CDR3 DNA sequence: TGTGCCAGCAGTCGTGAACAGGGGCGGTATGGCTACACCTTC.

This chain links TRBV10-3 with TRBJ2-7; TRBD1 matches 10 bases. J gave up 3 bases and V 7 bases, and 3 bases lay outside the gene matches. The CDR3 sequence is 13 residues long. The germline CDR1 and CDR2 sequences are ENHRY and SYGVKD. The CDR3 DNA follows: TGTGCCATCAAGGGACAGGGGATCTACGAGCAGTACTTC. It codes for CAIKGQGIYEQYF.

The rearrangement joins TRBV5-1 to TRBJ2-2; 10 bases are shared with TRBD2. Germline assignment: CDR1 SGHRS and CDR2 YFSETQ. Germline trimming cut 0 bases from V and 5 bases from J; bases unmatched to any gene: 4. The CDR3 loop spans 16 amino acids. CDR3 amino acids: CASSLAPSGGTGELFF. For the CDR3, the DNA is TGCGCCAGCAGCTTGGCCCCTAGCGGGGGTACCGGGGAGCTGTTTTTT.

There are a few counts of this clone. This chain uses TRBV7-6 with TRBJ1-4; 7 bases agree with TRBD1. Germline assignment: CDR1 SGHVS and CDR2 FNYEAQ. The CDR3 is made up of 14 amino acids. V shed 5 bases and J 4 bases; nucleotides not matched to a gene: 4. The DNA of the CDR3 is TGTGCCAGCAGCCCGGGACAGAATAATGAAAAACTGTTTTTT. The encoded protein is CASSPGQNNEKLFF.

This clone was recorded a few times. The chain employs TRBV9 and TRBJ1-2; TRBD1 aligns across 12 bases. J lost 6 bases, V lost 6 bases, and 15 bases had no gene match. The CDR3 loop spans 17 amino acids. The germline gives CDR1 SGDLS, CDR2 YYNGEE. The CDR3 loop reads CASTSGTGGARDHGYTF. DNA for the CDR3: TGTGCCAGCACTTCCGGGACAGGGGGCGCAAGGGATCATGGCTACACCTTC. Full variable domain (remainder filled in from reference TRBV9 and TRBJ1-2): DSGVTQTPKHLITATGQRVTLRCSPRSGDLSVYWYQQSLDQGLQFLIQYYNGEERAKGNILERFSAQQFPDLHSELNLSSLELGDSALYFCASTSGTGGARDHGYTFGSGTRLTVV.

This clone showed up just a few times. The rearrangement links TRBV27 to TRBJ2-7; 7 positions agree with TRBD2. CDR1 and CDR2 from the germline V gene are MNHEY and SMNVEV (reference sequence). The CDR3 is 16 amino acids. V trimming: 0 bases; J trimming: 2 bases; junction bases outside the gene matches: 7. The CDR3 reads CASSLSSLAAAYEQYF. The CDR3 region has the DNA TGTGCCAGCAGTTTATCCTCCCTAGCGGCCGCCTACGAGCAGTACTTC.

The CDR3 DNA reads as TGTGCCAGTAGTATTGGCGCCGGGGCAGATACGCAGTATTTT. Translation: CASSIGAGADTQYF. The chain employs TRBV19 and TRBJ2-3, with TRBD2 as a possible D gene (5 bases). V lost 3 bases to trimming and J lost 4 bases, with 11 bases between them. The germline V gene has CDR1 LNHDA and CDR2 SQIVND (reference sequence). The CDR3 sequence is 14 residues long.

The V call is TRBV9, the J call TRBJ1-1; D ambiguous. Germline V gives CDR1 SGDLS, CDR2 YYNGEE. This CDR3 spans 14 amino acids. V lost 0 bases and J 1 base, leaving 7 bases between the germline ends. This CDR3 reads CASSVAHRNTEAFF. In nucleotides, the CDR3 is TGTGCCAGCAGCGTAGCTCACAGGAACACTGAAGCTTTCTTT.

The rearrangement links TRBV18 to TRBJ1-2, with TRBD1 identical over 9 bases. There are 17 residues in the CDR3. Germline V gene sequence: CDR1 KGHSH, CDR2 LQKENI. The ends lost 3 bases at V and 2 bases at J; junction bases unmatched: 10. CDR3 sequence reads: CASSPYRGGQGNYGYTF. DNA of the CDR3: TGTGCCAGCTCACCGTACCGTGGCGGACAGGGGAACTATGGCTACACCTTC.

The CDR3 DNA follows: TGTGCCAGCAGCACCGAGGGGGGGGTTGGCACTGAAGCTTTCTTT. Its translation: CASSTEGGVGTEAFF. This chain joins TRBV5-5 and TRBJ1-1; the D gene is possibly TRBD1 (6 bases). The CDR3 loop spans 15 amino acids. V shed 4 bases and J shed 4 bases, with 17 bases lying between them. The germline V gene has CDR1 SGHKS and CDR2 YYEKEE (reference sequence).

V gene TRBV20-1 combines with J gene TRBJ2-7; TRBD1 matches 7 bases. The CDR3 has 11 amino acids. The ends lost 5 bases at V and 3 bases at J; junction bases unmatched: 1. The germline V gene encodes CDR1 DFQATT and CDR2 SNEGSKA (reference sequence). The CDR3 is CSAWDSYEQYF. As DNA, the CDR3 is TGCAGTGCTTGGGACAGCTACGAGCAGTACTTC.

This clone was seen a few times. This chain joins TRBV25-1 and TRBJ2-3, with 9 nucleotides matching TRBD2. Germline loops: CDR1 MGHDK, CDR2 SYGVNS. This CDR3 is 16 amino acids long. Germline trimming cut 1 base from V and 5 bases from J; bases unmatched to any gene: 7. CDR3 nucleotide sequence: TGTGCCAGCAGTGAATTTGCGGGGGGGCTAGGAGATACGCAGTATTTT. It is translated as CASSEFAGGLGDTQYF.

The chain uses TRBV14 and TRBJ1-2; 10 bases are a match to TRBD1. Germline CDR1 reads SGHDN; CDR2 reads FVKESK. The CDR3 loop spans 15 amino acids. V shed 0 bases, J shed 4 bases, and the junction held 2 bases outside the gene matches. The DNA for the CDR3 is TGTGCCAGCAGCCAAGATCGGGACAGGGGCTATGGCTACACCTTC. This gives the protein CASSQDRDRGYGYTF. Drawing the rest from reference TRBV14 and TRBJ1-2, the complete variable domain is EAGVTQFPSHSVIEKGQTVTLRCDPISGHDNLYWYRRVMGKEIKFLLHFVKESKQDESGMPNNRFLAERTGGTYSTLKVQPAELEDSGVYFCASSQDRDRGYGYTFGSGTRLTVV.

V usage is TRBV5-6 and J usage is TRBJ2-5, with D possibly TRBD2 on 6 matching bases. V was clipped by 4 bases and J by 4 bases, with 20 bases between them. The CDR3 is 16 residues long. From germline, CDR1 is SGHDT and CDR2 YYEEEE. CDR3: CASSKAGGILRETQYF. The CDR3 DNA follows: TGTGCCAGCAGCAAGGCCGGGGGAATACTCCGAGAGACCCAGTACTTC.

The V call is TRBV6-5, the J call TRBJ2-7; D gene ambiguous. Germline CDR1 reads MNHEY; CDR2 reads SVGAGI. CDR3 length: 15 residues. Trimming took 7 bases from V and 3 from J, leaving 19 bases between them. DNA for the CDR3: TGTGCCAGCACCACAAACCCCTACGGGTACTACGAGCAGTACTTC. This gives the protein CASTTNPYGYYEQYF.

This chain joins TRBV18 and TRBJ1-5; D call uncertain. The germline CDR1 and CDR2 sequences are KGHSH and LQKENI. Trimming took off 2 bases at V and 4 bases at J, with 12 bases between the two ends. The CDR3 length is 15 residues. The CDR3, as DNA: TGTGCCAGCTCACCAGCAGGAGGAGGTAATCAGCCCCAGCATTTT. Encoded protein: CASSPAGGGNQPQHF.

V usage is TRBV4-1 and J usage is TRBJ1-2, with D uncertain. V lost 1 base to trimming and J lost 3 bases, with 6 bases between them. The CDR3 sequence is 13 residues long. The germline V gene has CDR1 MGHRA and CDR2 YSYEKL. Here the CDR3 reads CASSQGGDYGYTF. In nucleotides, the CDR3 is TGCGCCAGCAGCCAAGGCGGGGACTATGGCTACACCTTC.

The rearrangement uses TRBV13 and TRBJ2-2; 9 bases line up with TRBD1. The length of the CDR3 is 16 residues. In germline, CDR1 is PRHDT, CDR2 FYEKMQ (reference sequence). The trim removed 7 bases at V and 1 base at J, leaving 7 bases unmatched. The CDR3 spells CASKGPGQGNTGELFF. CDR3 in DNA: TGTGCCAGCAAAGGTCCGGGACAGGGGAACACCGGGGAGCTGTTTTTT.

The chain employs TRBV7-6 and TRBJ2-6; the D gene is possibly TRBD2 (5 bases). CDR1 and CDR2 from the germline V gene are SGHVS and FNYEAQ. Trimming removed 5 bases from V and 0 bases from J, with 11 bases in between. The CDR3 has 16 residues. The CDR3 region has the DNA TGTGCCAGCAGCCGGTGGACTGACTCTGGGGCCAACGTCCTGACTTTC. Its protein is CASSRWTDSGANVLTF.